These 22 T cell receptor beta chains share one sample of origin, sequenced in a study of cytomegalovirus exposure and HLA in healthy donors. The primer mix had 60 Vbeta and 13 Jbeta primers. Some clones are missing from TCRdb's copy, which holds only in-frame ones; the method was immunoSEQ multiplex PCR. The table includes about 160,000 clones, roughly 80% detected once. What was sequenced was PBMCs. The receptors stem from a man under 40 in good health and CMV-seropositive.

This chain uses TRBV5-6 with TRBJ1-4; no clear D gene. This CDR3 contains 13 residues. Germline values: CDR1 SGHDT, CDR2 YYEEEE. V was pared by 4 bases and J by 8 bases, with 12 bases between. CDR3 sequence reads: CASSPVGGEKLFF. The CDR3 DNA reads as TGTGCCAGCAGCCCGGTGGGCGGGGAAAAACTGTTTTTT.

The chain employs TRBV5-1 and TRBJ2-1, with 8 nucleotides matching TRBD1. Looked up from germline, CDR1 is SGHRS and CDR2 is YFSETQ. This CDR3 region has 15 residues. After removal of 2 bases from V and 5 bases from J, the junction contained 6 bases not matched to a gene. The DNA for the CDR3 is TGCGCCAGCAGCTTTTCCGGGACAGGTAACAATGAGCAGTTCTTC. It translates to CASSFSGTGNNEQFF.

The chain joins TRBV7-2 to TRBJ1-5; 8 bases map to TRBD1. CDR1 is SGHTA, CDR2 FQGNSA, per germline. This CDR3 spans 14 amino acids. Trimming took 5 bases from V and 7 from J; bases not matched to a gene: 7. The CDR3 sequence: CASSQGQVGQPQHF. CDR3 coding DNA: TGTGCCAGCAGCCAGGGACAGGTAGGGCAGCCCCAGCATTTT.

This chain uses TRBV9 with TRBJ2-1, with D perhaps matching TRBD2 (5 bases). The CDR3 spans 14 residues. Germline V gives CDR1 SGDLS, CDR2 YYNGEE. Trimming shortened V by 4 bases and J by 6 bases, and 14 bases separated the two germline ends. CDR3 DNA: TGTGCCAGCAGCTCAACTAGTTTTGGCAATGAGCAGTTCTTC. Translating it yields CASSSTSFGNEQFF.

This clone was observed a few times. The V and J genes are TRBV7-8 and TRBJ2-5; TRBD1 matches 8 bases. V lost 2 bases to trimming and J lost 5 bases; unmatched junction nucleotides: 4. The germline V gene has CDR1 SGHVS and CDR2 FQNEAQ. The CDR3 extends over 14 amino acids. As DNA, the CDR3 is TGTGCCAGCAGCTTAAACAGGGGGTGGGAGACCCAGTACTTC. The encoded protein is CASSLNRGWETQYF.

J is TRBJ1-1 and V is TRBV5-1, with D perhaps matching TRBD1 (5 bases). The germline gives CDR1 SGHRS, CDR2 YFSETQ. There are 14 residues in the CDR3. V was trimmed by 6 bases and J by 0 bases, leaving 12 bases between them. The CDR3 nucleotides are TGCGCCAGCACATCGACAGATATGAACACTGAAGCTTTCTTT. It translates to CASTSTDMNTEAFF.

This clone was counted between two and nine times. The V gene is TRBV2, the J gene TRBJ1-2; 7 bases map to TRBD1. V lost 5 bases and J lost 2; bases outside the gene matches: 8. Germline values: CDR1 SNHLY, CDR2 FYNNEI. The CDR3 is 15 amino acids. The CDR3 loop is CASSKGQIKNYGYTF. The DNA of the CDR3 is TGTGCCAGCAGTAAGGGACAGATCAAGAACTATGGCTACACCTTC.

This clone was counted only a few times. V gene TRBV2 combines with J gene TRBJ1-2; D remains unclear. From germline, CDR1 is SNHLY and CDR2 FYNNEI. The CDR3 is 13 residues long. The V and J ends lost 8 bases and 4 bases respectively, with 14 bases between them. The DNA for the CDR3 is TGTGCCAGCTGGGTCGAGCGGTCCTATGGCTACACCTTC. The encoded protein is CASWVERSYGYTF.

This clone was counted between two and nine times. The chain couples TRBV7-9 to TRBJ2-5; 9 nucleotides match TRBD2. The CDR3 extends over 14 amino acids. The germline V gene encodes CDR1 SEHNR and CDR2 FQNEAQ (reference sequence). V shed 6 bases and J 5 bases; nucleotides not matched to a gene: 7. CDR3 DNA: TGTGCCAGCAGGACGCGGGGGGGAGAGGAGACCCAGTACTTC. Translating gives CASRTRGGEETQYF.

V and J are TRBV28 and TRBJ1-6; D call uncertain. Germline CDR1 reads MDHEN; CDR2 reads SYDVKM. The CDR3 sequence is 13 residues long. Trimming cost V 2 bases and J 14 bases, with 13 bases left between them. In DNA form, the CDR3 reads TGTGCCAGCAGTTTAGGTGGCCCCGGGGCCCTCCACTTT. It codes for CASSLGGPGALHF.

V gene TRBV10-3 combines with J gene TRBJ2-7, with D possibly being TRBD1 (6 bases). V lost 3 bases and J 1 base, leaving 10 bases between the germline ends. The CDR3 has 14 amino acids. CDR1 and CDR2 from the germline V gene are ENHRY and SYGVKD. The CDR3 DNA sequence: TGTGCCATCAGTGATGGCAGGGGTTCCTACGAGCAGTACTTC. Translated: CAISDGRGSYEQYF.

The CDR3 loop reads CAWNLGQGEKLFF. The CDR3 DNA reads TGTGCCTGGAACCTGGGACAAGGTGAAAAACTGTTTTTT. The chain joins TRBV30 to TRBJ1-4; D is perhaps TRBD1 (6 bases). Germline CDR1 reads GTSNPN; CDR2 reads SVGIG (reference sequence). CDR3 length: 13 amino acids. V was pared by 4 bases and J by 7 bases, with 13 bases between.

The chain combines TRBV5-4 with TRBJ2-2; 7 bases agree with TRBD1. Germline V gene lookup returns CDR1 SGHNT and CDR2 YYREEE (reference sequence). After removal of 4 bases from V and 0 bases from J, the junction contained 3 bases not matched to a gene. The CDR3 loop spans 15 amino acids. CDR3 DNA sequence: TGTGCCAGCAGCGGGGACAGTGCGAACACCGGGGAGCTGTTTTTT. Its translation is CASSGDSANTGELFF.

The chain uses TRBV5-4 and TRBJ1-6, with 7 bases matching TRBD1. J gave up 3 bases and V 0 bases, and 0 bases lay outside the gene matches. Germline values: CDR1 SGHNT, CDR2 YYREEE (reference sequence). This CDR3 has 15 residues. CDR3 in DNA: TGTGCCAGCAGCTTGGGGGACAGCTATAATTCACCCCTCCACTTT. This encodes CASSLGDSYNSPLHF.

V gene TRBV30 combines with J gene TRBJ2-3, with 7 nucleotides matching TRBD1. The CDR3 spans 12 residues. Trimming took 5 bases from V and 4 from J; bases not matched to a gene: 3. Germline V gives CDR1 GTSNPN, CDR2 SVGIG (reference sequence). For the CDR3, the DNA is TGTGCCTGGCAAACAGGGGCAGATACGCAGTATTTT. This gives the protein CAWQTGADTQYF.

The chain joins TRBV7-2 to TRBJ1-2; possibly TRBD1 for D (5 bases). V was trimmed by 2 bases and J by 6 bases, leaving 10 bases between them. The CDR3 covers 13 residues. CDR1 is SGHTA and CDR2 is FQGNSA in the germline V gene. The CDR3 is CASSLSQGDGYTF. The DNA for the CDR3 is TGTGCCAGCAGCTTATCCCAGGGCGATGGCTACACCTTC.

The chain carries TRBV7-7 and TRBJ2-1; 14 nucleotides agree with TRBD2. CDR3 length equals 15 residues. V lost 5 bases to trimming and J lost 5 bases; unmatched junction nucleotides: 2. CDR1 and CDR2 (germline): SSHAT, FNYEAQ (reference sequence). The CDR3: CASSRGLAGDNEQFF. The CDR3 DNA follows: TGTGCCAGCAGCCGGGGACTAGCGGGGGACAATGAGCAGTTCTTC. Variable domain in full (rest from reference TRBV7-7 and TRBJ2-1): GAGVSQSPRYKVTKRGQDVTLRCDPISSHATLYWYQQALGQGPEFLTYFNYEAQPDKSGLPSDRFSAERPEGSISTLTIQRTEQRDSAMYRCASSRGLAGDNEQFFGPGTRLTVL.

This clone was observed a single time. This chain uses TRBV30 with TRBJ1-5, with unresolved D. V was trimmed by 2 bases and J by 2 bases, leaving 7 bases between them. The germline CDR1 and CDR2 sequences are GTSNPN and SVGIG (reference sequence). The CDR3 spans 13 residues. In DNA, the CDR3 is TGTGCCTGGAGTCCCCTCGGCAATCAGCCCCAGCATTTT. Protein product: CAWSPLGNQPQHF.

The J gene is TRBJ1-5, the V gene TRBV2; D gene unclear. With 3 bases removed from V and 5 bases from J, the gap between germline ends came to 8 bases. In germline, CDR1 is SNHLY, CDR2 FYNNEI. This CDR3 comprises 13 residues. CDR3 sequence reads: CASSEERDQPQHF. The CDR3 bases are TGTGCCAGCAGTGAGGAGAGGGATCAGCCCCAGCATTTT.

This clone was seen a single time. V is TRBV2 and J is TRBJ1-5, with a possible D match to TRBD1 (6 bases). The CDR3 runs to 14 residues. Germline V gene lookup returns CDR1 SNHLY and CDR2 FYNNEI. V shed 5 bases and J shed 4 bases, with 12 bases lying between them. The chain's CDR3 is CASSPGENNQPQHF. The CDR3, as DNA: TGTGCCAGCAGTCCAGGGGAAAATAATCAGCCCCAGCATTTT. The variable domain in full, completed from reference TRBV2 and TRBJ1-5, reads EPEVTQTPSHQVTQMGQEVILRCVPISNHLYFYWYRQILGQKVEFLVSFYNNEISEKSEIFDDQFSVERPDGSNFTLKIRSTKLEDSAMYFCASSPGENNQPQHFGDGTRLSIL.

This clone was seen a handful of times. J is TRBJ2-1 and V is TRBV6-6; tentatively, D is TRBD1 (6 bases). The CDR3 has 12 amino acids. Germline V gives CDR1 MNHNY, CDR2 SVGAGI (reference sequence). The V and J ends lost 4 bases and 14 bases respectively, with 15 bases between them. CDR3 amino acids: CASSSSQGKKFF. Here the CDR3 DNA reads TGTGCCAGCAGTTCCAGCCAGGGGAAAAAGTTCTTC.

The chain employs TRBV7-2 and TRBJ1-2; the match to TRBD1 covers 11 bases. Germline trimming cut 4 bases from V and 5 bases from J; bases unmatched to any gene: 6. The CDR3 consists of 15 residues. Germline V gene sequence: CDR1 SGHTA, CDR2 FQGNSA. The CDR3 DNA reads TGTGCCAGCAGCTCCGGACAGGGGGCTCAGTATGGCTACACCTTC. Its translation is CASSSGQGAQYGYTF.